Listed below are T cell receptor beta chains from one sample, sequenced in a study of T cell responses to AZD1222 COVID-19 vaccine. The data were produced by immunoSEQ multiplex PCR, yet TCRdb's version contains in-frame clones alone and is incomplete. The sample lists some 54,000 clones, more than 80% occurring once. Specimen: peripheral blood, collected on day 0 of AZD1222 vaccination. These receptors were obtained from an adult in good health. Each CDR3 is given with its conserved first and last residue. Each record gives: clone size, J gene, D gene, V gene, CDR3 DNA, CDR3 protein. The D gene is left open where the match is weak. Clone size appears in some rows only: once, few, many, or a class for an expanded clone.

clone size: -; J gene: TRBJ1-3; D gene: -; V gene: TRBV20-1; CDR3 DNA: TGCAGTGCTATGACTGGAAACACCATATATTTT; CDR3 protein: CSAMTGNTIYF
clone size: -; J gene: TRBJ2-2; D gene: -; V gene: TRBV7-3; CDR3 DNA: TGTGCCAGCAGCGACACTCCTAGAAACGCCGGGGAGCTGTTTTTT; CDR3 protein: CASSDTPRNAGELFF
clone size: -; J gene: TRBJ2-5; D gene: TRBD2; V gene: TRBV5-4; CDR3 DNA: TGTGCCAGCAGCCAAGGACTAGCGGGAGGGGAAGGGACCCAGTACTTC; CDR3 protein: CASSQGLAGGEGTQYF
clone size: -; J gene: TRBJ2-5; D gene: TRBD1; V gene: TRBV5-5; CDR3 DNA: TGTGCCAGCAACTTAGGACAGGCGTACCAAGAGACCCAGTACTTC; CDR3 protein: CASNLGQAYQETQYF
clone size: -; J gene: TRBJ2-7; D gene: TRBD2; V gene: TRBV27; CDR3 DNA: TGTGCCAGCAGTCCCCACCCCAGGGAGGGCCGCTACGAGCAGTACTTC; CDR3 protein: CASSPHPREGRYEQYF
clone size: -; J gene: TRBJ1-2; D gene: -; V gene: TRBV4-2; CDR3 DNA: TGTGCCAGCAGCCAAGATTTCAGGGGCAGGACCTATGGCTACACCTTC; CDR3 protein: CASSQDFRGRTYGYTF
clone size: -; J gene: TRBJ1-2; D gene: TRBD1; V gene: TRBV25-1; CDR3 DNA: TGTGCCAGCAGTGAAAAAGGGGGCAGAGGTGGCTACACCTTC; CDR3 protein: CASSEKGGRGGYTF
clone size: -; J gene: TRBJ2-5; D gene: -; V gene: TRBV5-5; CDR3 DNA: TGTGCCAGCAGCTTTTACACCGGGACTGAAGAGACCCAGTACTTC; CDR3 protein: CASSFYTGTEETQYF
clone size: -; J gene: TRBJ2-1; D gene: TRBD1; V gene: TRBV5-1; CDR3 DNA: TGCGCCAGCAGCTTCTCGATACAGGGGGCCAATGAGCAGTTCTTC; CDR3 protein: CASSFSIQGANEQFF
clone size: -; J gene: TRBJ2-7; D gene: TRBD2; V gene: TRBV5-1; CDR3 DNA: TGCGCCAGCAGCTTGACCGGGACTAGCGCTAGCGAGCAGTACTTC; CDR3 protein: CASSLTGTSASEQYF
clone size: -; J gene: TRBJ1-3; D gene: TRBD1; V gene: TRBV9; CDR3 DNA: TGTGCCAGCAGCGCCCGCCCGGGACAGCCCTCTGGAAACACCATATATTTT; CDR3 protein: CASSARPGQPSGNTIYF
clone size: -; J gene: TRBJ2-7; D gene: -; V gene: TRBV5-1; CDR3 DNA: TGCGCCAGCAGCCTGGATGGACCGGGGAGGGAGCAGTACTTC; CDR3 protein: CASSLDGPGREQYF
clone size: -; J gene: TRBJ2-7; D gene: -; V gene: TRBV6-2/TRBV6-3; CDR3 DNA: TGTGCCAGCAGTTACTCGAGAGGTGGGCTCTCCTACGAGCAGTACTTC; CDR3 protein: CASSYSRGGLSYEQYF
clone size: -; J gene: TRBJ1-1; D gene: -; V gene: TRBV19; CDR3 DNA: TGTGCCAGTAGTCCCCCGACACAGAACACTGAAGCTTTCTTT; CDR3 protein: CASSPPTQNTEAFF
clone size: -; J gene: TRBJ1-1; D gene: -; V gene: TRBV6-5; CDR3 DNA: TGTGCCACCTGGGAGGGAAGAGGGAACACTGAAGCTTTCTTT; CDR3 protein: CATWEGRGNTEAFF
clone size: -; J gene: TRBJ2-7; D gene: TRBD2; V gene: TRBV6-1; CDR3 DNA: TGTGCCAGCAGTGAAACCCTTAACAGGGTGGGAGCGGGGGTTAGCTACGAGCAGTACTTC; CDR3 protein: CASSETLNRVGAGVSYEQYF
clone size: -; J gene: TRBJ1-5; D gene: -; V gene: TRBV12-3/TRBV12-4; CDR3 DNA: TGTGCCAGCAGCCGCGATAGGGGACAGCCCCAGCATTTT; CDR3 protein: CASSRDRGQPQHF
clone size: -; J gene: TRBJ2-6; D gene: -; V gene: TRBV19; CDR3 DNA: TGTGCCAGTGGTTCGTCCGGGGCCAACGTCCTGACTTTC; CDR3 protein: CASGSSGANVLTF
clone size: -; J gene: TRBJ1-2; D gene: TRBD1; V gene: TRBV12-3/TRBV12-4; CDR3 DNA: TGTGCCAGCAGTCCGGACAGGCACTACACCTTC; CDR3 protein: CASSPDRHYTF
clone size: -; J gene: TRBJ1-2; D gene: -; V gene: TRBV5-5; CDR3 DNA: TGTGCCAGCAGCTTGGCAATGGTAGCAGTTCCCTATGGCTACACCTTC; CDR3 protein: CASSLAMVAVPYGYTF
clone size: once; J gene: TRBJ1-6; D gene: -; V gene: TRBV28; CDR3 DNA: TGTGCCAGCAGTCCACCGGTGATCAATTCACCCCTCCACTTT; CDR3 protein: CASSPPVINSPLHF
clone size: -; J gene: TRBJ2-5; D gene: -; V gene: TRBV18; CDR3 DNA: TGTGCCAGCTCACCACCGACACAAGAGACCCAGTACTTC; CDR3 protein: CASSPPTQETQYF
clone size: -; J gene: TRBJ2-7; D gene: -; V gene: TRBV3-1/TRBV3-2; CDR3 DNA: TGTGCCAGCAGCTCTACTGAGTACGAGCAGTACTTC; CDR3 protein: CASSSTEYEQYF
clone size: -; J gene: TRBJ1-4; D gene: TRBD1; V gene: TRBV7-2; CDR3 DNA: TGTGCCAGCAGCTTTAGCGCAGGGGGCTGGGAAAAACTGTTTTTT; CDR3 protein: CASSFSAGGWEKLFF
clone size: -; J gene: TRBJ2-7; D gene: TRBD2; V gene: TRBV6-6; CDR3 DNA: TGTGCCAGCACCTTAGCGGGAGGGCCAAGAGAGCAGTACTTC; CDR3 protein: CASTLAGGPREQYF
clone size: -; J gene: TRBJ1-6; D gene: -; V gene: TRBV7-9; CDR3 DNA: TGTGCCAGCAGCTTTGAGGGCGGCTCTGGTAATTCACCCCTCCACTTT; CDR3 protein: CASSFEGGSGNSPLHF
clone size: -; J gene: TRBJ2-3; D gene: -; V gene: TRBV3-1/TRBV3-2; CDR3 DNA: TGTGCCAGCAGCCAGCTACAGGGTGGGGATACGCAGTATTTT; CDR3 protein: CASSQLQGGDTQYF
clone size: few; J gene: TRBJ2-7; D gene: -; V gene: TRBV6-1; CDR3 DNA: TGTGCCAGCAGTGAAGTGTGGGGACCCTACGAGCAGTACTTC; CDR3 protein: CASSEVWGPYEQYF
clone size: -; J gene: TRBJ2-1; D gene: -; V gene: TRBV5-1; CDR3 DNA: TGCGCCAGCAGCTTGGGGCTATCCTCCTACAATGAGCAGTTCTTC; CDR3 protein: CASSLGLSSYNEQFF
clone size: -; J gene: TRBJ2-7; D gene: -; V gene: TRBV21-1; CDR3 DNA: TGTGCCAGCGGCCCCCAGGGTATCGAGCAGTACTTC; CDR3 protein: CASGPQGIEQYF
clone size: -; J gene: TRBJ2-7; D gene: -; V gene: TRBV7-8; CDR3 DNA: TGTGCCAGCAGCTTAGACAACTACGAGCAGTACTTC; CDR3 protein: CASSLDNYEQYF
clone size: few; J gene: TRBJ1-5; D gene: -; V gene: TRBV24-1; CDR3 DNA: TGTGCCACCAGTGAGCCAGGCAGCAATCAGCCCCAGCATTTT; CDR3 protein: CATSEPGSNQPQHF
clone size: -; J gene: TRBJ1-4; D gene: TRBD1; V gene: TRBV25-1; CDR3 DNA: TGTGCCAGCAGTGCCCCACAGGGGGCTGGTGAAAAACTGTTTTTT; CDR3 protein: CASSAPQGAGEKLFF
clone size: -; J gene: TRBJ2-2; D gene: -; V gene: TRBV3-1/TRBV3-2; CDR3 DNA: TGTGCCAGCAGCCAAGACGGTCGGGAGTCCGGGGAGCTGTTTTTT; CDR3 protein: CASSQDGRESGELFF
clone size: -; J gene: TRBJ2-7; D gene: TRBD2; V gene: TRBV30; CDR3 DNA: TGTGCCTGGACTAGCGGGAGTGTAGAGCAGTACTTC; CDR3 protein: CAWTSGSVEQYF
clone size: -; J gene: TRBJ2-5; D gene: -; V gene: TRBV7-9; CDR3 DNA: TGTGCCAGCAGCCCCCCGTCGGGTTACCAAGAGACCCAGTACTTC; CDR3 protein: CASSPPSGYQETQYF
clone size: -; J gene: TRBJ2-1; D gene: -; V gene: TRBV4-1; CDR3 DNA: TGCGCCAGCAGCCTAAGTACAGGGATTGAGCAGTTCTTC; CDR3 protein: CASSLSTGIEQFF
clone size: -; J gene: TRBJ2-1; D gene: -; V gene: TRBV19; CDR3 DNA: TGTGCCAGTAGTATAGTTGGACAGAATGAGCAGTTCTTC; CDR3 protein: CASSIVGQNEQFF
clone size: -; J gene: TRBJ2-3; D gene: -; V gene: TRBV2; CDR3 DNA: TGTGCCAGCAGTGATTCGGGATATAGCACAGATACGCAGTATTTT; CDR3 protein: CASSDSGYSTDTQYF
clone size: -; J gene: TRBJ1-1; D gene: -; V gene: TRBV11-1; CDR3 DNA: TGTGCCAGCAGCTCCCGGGCTGGCAACACTGAAGCTTTCTTT; CDR3 protein: CASSSRAGNTEAFF
clone size: -; J gene: TRBJ1-2; D gene: -; V gene: TRBV28; CDR3 DNA: TGTGCCAGCAGCCCGGAAAACTATGGCTACACCTTC; CDR3 protein: CASSPENYGYTF
clone size: -; J gene: TRBJ2-1; D gene: -; V gene: TRBV3-1/TRBV3-2; CDR3 DNA: TGTGCCAGCAGCCAAGGTCTGGAGCAGTTCTTC; CDR3 protein: CASSQGLEQFF
clone size: -; J gene: TRBJ2-5; D gene: -; V gene: TRBV15; CDR3 DNA: TGTGCCACCAGCAGACAGGGGAGAGAGACCCAGTACTTC; CDR3 protein: CATSRQGRETQYF
clone size: -; J gene: TRBJ2-1; D gene: -; V gene: TRBV3-1/TRBV3-2; CDR3 DNA: TGTGCCAGCAGCCAAGATGGAGGCTACAATGAGCAGTTCTTC; CDR3 protein: CASSQDGGYNEQFF
clone size: -; J gene: TRBJ2-2; D gene: -; V gene: TRBV6-6; CDR3 DNA: TGTGCCAGCAGTTACTTAAAGGGCACCGGGGAGCTGTTTTTT; CDR3 protein: CASSYLKGTGELFF
clone size: -; J gene: TRBJ2-3; D gene: -; V gene: TRBV20-1; CDR3 DNA: TGCAGTGCTAGTGTTCCAGGCACAGATACGCAGTATTTT; CDR3 protein: CSASVPGTDTQYF
clone size: -; J gene: TRBJ2-2; D gene: TRBD2; V gene: TRBV14; CDR3 DNA: TGTGCCAGCAGCCAAACTAGCGGGAGGAGCACCGGGGAGCTGTTTTTT; CDR3 protein: CASSQTSGRSTGELFF
clone size: -; J gene: TRBJ1-1; D gene: TRBD1; V gene: TRBV5-1; CDR3 DNA: TGCGCCAGCAGCTTGGGACAGGGGGTTTCCACTGAAGCTTTCTTT; CDR3 protein: CASSLGQGVSTEAFF